One sample yielded the 6 T cell receptor beta chains listed below, sequenced in a study of Ad26.COV2.S vaccination and SARS-CoV-2 variants. Indicated treatment: 15 to 20 received Ad26.COV2.S at low or high dose, single or two shots; about 5 received placebo; per-sample allocation not given. The samples date from day 63 after the first vaccine or placebo injection. Clones were read by immunoSEQ multiplex PCR, and TCRdb kept only the in-frame ones, dropping some. The data contain 440,000 or so clones, roughly nine tenths of them singletons. Material: peripheral blood, obtained in a trial of Ad26.COV2.S vaccine versus placebo. The receptors derive from a person aged 18-65 years who received the Ad26.COV2.S COVID-19 vaccine or a placebo.

The chain has TRBV5-4 and TRBJ1-1; maybe TRBD1 (6 bases). The CDR3 is 17 amino acids. CDR1 and CDR2 from the germline V gene are SGHNT and YYREEE (reference sequence). The V gene lost 3 bases and the J gene lost 6 bases, with 24 bases spanning the gap. CDR3 sequence reads: CASSSKGVPRGMSEAFF. The CDR3 nucleotides are TGTGCCAGCAGCTCAAAGGGGGTCCCGAGAGGGATGTCTGAAGCTTTCTTT.

About this clone itself: The identical CDR3 is also encoded by other nucleotide sequences in the sample. This chain joins TRBV5-1 and TRBJ2-7; D perhaps matches TRBD1 (5 bases). The CDR3 length is 14 residues. Trimming pared 0 bases from V and 1 base from J, leaving 8 bases between. Germline loops: CDR1 SGHRS, CDR2 YFSETQ. In DNA form, the CDR3 reads TGCGCCAGCAGCTTGGCGGCAGGGTCCTACGAGCAGTACTTC. Protein: CASSLAAGSYEQYF.

The rearrangement joins TRBV2 to TRBJ2-1, with TRBD1 matching 9 bases. The germline CDR1 and CDR2 sequences are SNHLY and FYNNEI. This CDR3 region has 15 residues. The V and J ends lost 5 bases and 2 bases, in that order; junction bases with no gene match: 4. As DNA, the CDR3 is TGTGCCAGCAGTTTCAGACAGGGGGCCTACAATGAGCAGTTCTTC. As protein: CASSFRQGAYNEQFF.

The J gene is TRBJ2-7, the V gene TRBV11-2; 9 bases align to TRBD1. V lost 4 bases, J lost 4 bases, and 5 bases stayed unmatched. There are 14 residues in the CDR3. The V gene's germline CDR1 is SGHAT and CDR2 FQNNGV. CDR3 nucleotides: TGTGCCAGCAGCTCGGGACAGGGAAGATACGAGCAGTACTTC. As protein: CASSSGQGRYEQYF.

This clone was counted between two and nine times. The rearrangement uses TRBV18 and TRBJ2-7; D ambiguous. The germline CDR1 and CDR2 sequences are KGHSH and LQKENI. V lost 6 bases and J 4 bases, leaving 13 bases between the germline ends. There are 13 residues in the CDR3. For the CDR3, the DNA is TGTGCCAGCTCTGCAGGTCAGCTATACGAGCAGTACTTC. It codes for CASSAGQLYEQYF.

This chain uses TRBV18 with TRBJ1-1; D may be TRBD1 (5 bases). Germline V gene lookup returns CDR1 KGHSH and CDR2 LQKENI. V lost 1 base to trimming and J lost 4 bases, with 16 bases between them. The CDR3 length is 16 residues. CDR3 coding DNA: TGTGCCAGCTCACCACTCATCACCGAGGGACCCACTGAAGCTTTCTTT. Protein: CASSPLITEGPTEAFF. The full variable domain, in which reference TRBV18 and TRBJ1-1 provide the parts outside the CDR3, is NAGVMQNPRHLVRRRGQEARLRCSPMKGHSHVYWYRQLPEEGLKFMVYLQKENIIDESGMPKERFSAEFPKEGPSILRIQQVVRGDSAAYFCASSPLITEGPTEAFFGQGTRLTVV.